A selection of T cell receptor beta chains follows, all from one sample in a study of T cell therapy after organ transplantation. Profiling relied on immunoSEQ multiplex PCR, and the TCRdb table lists in-frame clones only, not all of them. The top ten clones hold 29% of a sample with 2,000 to 2,500 clones, about four fifths of them seen once. Their specific antigens are unknown. The sequencing here drew on CD8+ T cells from blood, taken before autologous CMV-specific T cell therapy. Source of these receptors: a human patient who had received a solid organ transplant and had CMV disease. Each CDR3 is given with its conserved first and last residue. The order of the fields is J gene, V gene, CDR3 protein.

>TRBJ1-1|TRBV11-2
CASSLDLGGEAFF
>TRBJ1-5|TRBV7-8
CASSPDGVLDPQHF
>TRBJ2-5|TRBV5-4
CASSLARSGRGQETQYF
>TRBJ1-5|TRBV4-1
CASSPRMGIQPQHF
>TRBJ1-1|TRBV27
CASSFLGWGTEAFF
>TRBJ1-1|TRBV7-9
CASSLTENTEAFF
>TRBJ2-7|TRBV5-6
CASSFGTSGGNEQYF
>TRBJ2-5|TRBV11-2
CASSFERLQETQYF
>TRBJ2-2|TRBV21-1
CASSKIAGGPGELFF
>TRBJ2-5|TRBV5-5
CASSLVGTREETQYF
>TRBJ1-2|TRBV7-9
CASSFDQGAYGYTF
>TRBJ1-2|TRBV27
CASRSDRDWNYGYTF
>TRBJ2-7|TRBV4-1
CASSQEGGRDEQYF
>TRBJ1-1|TRBV5-1
CASSLSGSPNTEAFF
>TRBJ2-1|TRBV5-4
CASGQGGRGLNEQFF
>TRBJ2-3|TRBV9
CASSGAGTPTDTQYF
>TRBJ2-2|TRBV6-6
CASSYSGVSNTGELFF
>TRBJ2-7|TRBV27
CASSYYRGNEQYF
>TRBJ2-7|TRBV27
CASALGTGGYEQYF
>TRBJ2-7|TRBV7-2
CASSLDLGTSFYEQYF
>TRBJ2-1|TRBV6-1
CASSDQAGGSGSNEQFF
>TRBJ2-5|TRBV27
CASSYGSGETQYF
>TRBJ2-3|TRBV28
CASSLLILAGGTDTQYF
>TRBJ1-5|TRBV27
CASRTGGENQPQHF
>TRBJ2-1|TRBV21-1
CASTKKSPRVEQFF
>TRBJ1-1|TRBV6-5
CASSYATGRDTEAFF
>TRBJ2-2|TRBV27
CASSLSRSGAGELFF
>TRBJ2-3|TRBV11-2
CASSHSGRLVDTQYF
>TRBJ2-3|TRBV29-1
CSSSEGGDTQYF
>TRBJ2-2|TRBV30
CAWSATHGGELFF
>TRBJ1-1|TRBV29-1
CSVGGGEAFF
>TRBJ2-7|TRBV7-9
CASSLAGDRGQEQYF
>TRBJ1-4|TRBV19
CASSIEGGADEKLFF
>TRBJ1-2|TRBV6-4
CASSGRDGDYGYTF
>TRBJ1-2|TRBV27
CASSGTASGYGYTF
>TRBJ2-1|TRBV5-8
CASSSGYNEQFF
>TRBJ2-1|TRBV5-1
CASSNGYEQFF
>TRBJ2-5|TRBV7-9
CASSPPRGVETQYF
>TRBJ1-3|TRBV7-9
CASTLGIGPGNTIYF
>TRBJ2-7|TRBV27
CASSKTGILSYEQYF
>TRBJ2-7|TRBV7-8
CASSIGGYYEQYF
>TRBJ2-1|TRBV5-4
CASSSGLAGGPNEQFF